This passage covers 6 T cell receptor beta chains from one sample sequenced in a study of OX40 agonist ivuxolimab in advanced cancers. Only in-frame clones appear in the TCRdb table, and some are missing; sequencing was by immunoSEQ multiplex PCR. The top ten clones hold roughly 1.1% of a sample with 90,000 to 120,000 clones, 91% of them seen once. The source material was CD4+ or CD8+ T cells sorted from blood, sampled in a trial of the OX40 agonist ivuxolimab. These receptors came from an adult with an advanced solid tumor such as melanoma, head and neck, liver or kidney cancer.

The J gene is TRBJ2-1, the V gene TRBV19; 10 bases line up with TRBD1. CDR1 LNHDA and CDR2 SQIVND come from the germline V gene (reference sequence). CDR3 length: 16 amino acids. V lost 6 bases, J lost 3 bases, and 8 bases stayed unmatched. DNA of the CDR3: TGTGCCAGTAGACCACCCGACAGGGGGCTCTACAATGAGCAGTTCTTC. It specifies CASRPPDRGLYNEQFF.

The genes are TRBV7-2 and TRBJ2-2; D not certain. This CDR3 comprises 15 residues. With 1 base removed from V and 3 bases from J, the gap between germline ends came to 9 bases. Per germline, CDR1 SGHTA and CDR2 FQGNSA. CDR3 in amino acids: CASSLEGLDTGELFF. The CDR3, as DNA: TGTGCCAGCAGCTTAGAGGGCCTGGACACCGGGGAGCTGTTTTTT.

The chain joins TRBV28 to TRBJ1-5; a weak D match, TRBD1 (5 bases). The CDR3 consists of 14 residues. V lost 7 bases and J 3 bases, leaving 13 bases between the germline ends. The V gene's germline CDR1 is MDHEN and CDR2 SYDVKM. CDR3 region: CASIWGSDNQPQHF. Here the CDR3 DNA reads TGTGCCAGCATCTGGGGGAGCGACAATCAGCCCCAGCATTTT.

V is TRBV5-4 and J is TRBJ2-5; tentative D call: TRBD2 (5 bases). From germline, CDR1 is SGHNT and CDR2 YYREEE (reference sequence). This CDR3 has 14 amino acids. The ends were cut back, 4 bases at V and 5 bases at J, with 15 bases in the middle. The CDR3 sequence: CASSHARDRETQYF. The CDR3 nucleotides are TGTGCCAGCAGCCACGCCCGGGATCGGGAGACCCAGTACTTC.

CDR3 loop: CASSIAGEYADTQYF. DNA for the CDR3: TGTGCCAGTAGTATAGCGGGGGAGTACGCAGATACGCAGTATTTT. The chain combines TRBV19 with TRBJ2-3; D is perhaps TRBD2 (6 bases). Germline CDR1 LNHDA, CDR2 SQIVND (reference sequence). V lost 1 base and J 4 bases, leaving 12 bases between the germline ends. The CDR3 is 15 amino acids.

This clone showed up just a few times. V gene TRBV28 combines with J gene TRBJ2-7; D gene unclear. This CDR3 is built from 15 residues. Trimming pared 6 bases from V and 0 bases from J, leaving 15 bases between. CDR1 is MDHEN, CDR2 SYDVKM, per germline. The chain's CDR3 is CASSPPGMGSYEQYF. CDR3 bases: TGTGCCAGCAGCCCCCCCGGAATGGGCTCCTACGAGCAGTACTTC.